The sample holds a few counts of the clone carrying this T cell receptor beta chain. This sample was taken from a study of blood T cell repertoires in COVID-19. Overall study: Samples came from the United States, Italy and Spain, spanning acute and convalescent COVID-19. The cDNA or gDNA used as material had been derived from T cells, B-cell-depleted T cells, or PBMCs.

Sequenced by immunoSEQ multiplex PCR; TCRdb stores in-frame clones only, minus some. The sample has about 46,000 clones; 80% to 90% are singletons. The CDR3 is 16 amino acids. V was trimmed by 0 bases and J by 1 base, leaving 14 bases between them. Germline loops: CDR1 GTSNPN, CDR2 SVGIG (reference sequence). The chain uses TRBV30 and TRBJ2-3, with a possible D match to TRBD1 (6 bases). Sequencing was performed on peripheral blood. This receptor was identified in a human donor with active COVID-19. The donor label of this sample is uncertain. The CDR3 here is CAWSVLSGARTDTQYF. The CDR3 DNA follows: TGTGCCTGGAGTGTACTCTCAGGGGCCCGCACAGATACGCAGTATTTT.